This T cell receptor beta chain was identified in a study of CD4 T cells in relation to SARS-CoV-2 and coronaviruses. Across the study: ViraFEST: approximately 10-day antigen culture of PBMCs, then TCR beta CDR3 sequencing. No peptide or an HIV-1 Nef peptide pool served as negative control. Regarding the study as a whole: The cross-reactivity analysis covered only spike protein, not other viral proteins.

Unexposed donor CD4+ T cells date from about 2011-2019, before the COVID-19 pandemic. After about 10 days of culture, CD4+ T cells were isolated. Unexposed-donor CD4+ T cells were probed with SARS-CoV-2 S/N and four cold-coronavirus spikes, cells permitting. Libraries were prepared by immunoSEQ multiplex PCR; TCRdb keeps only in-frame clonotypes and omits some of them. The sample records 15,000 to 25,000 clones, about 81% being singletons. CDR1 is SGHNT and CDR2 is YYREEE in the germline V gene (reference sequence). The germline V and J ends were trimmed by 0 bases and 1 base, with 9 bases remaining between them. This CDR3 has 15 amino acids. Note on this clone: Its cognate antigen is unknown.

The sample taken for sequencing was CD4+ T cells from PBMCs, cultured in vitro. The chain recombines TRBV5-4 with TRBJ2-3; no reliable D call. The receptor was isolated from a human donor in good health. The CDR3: CASSLAHPGTDTQYF. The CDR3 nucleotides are TGTGCCAGCAGCTTGGCCCACCCAGGCACAGATACGCAGTATTTT.